The clone carrying this T cell receptor beta chain was detected a few times. Its antigen is currently unknown. This table comes from immunoSEQ multiplex PCR, and its TCRdb copy is limited to in-frame clones, with some not included. The repertoire holds fewer than 900 clones, about four fifths seen once, with 20% to 25% in the top ten. Over chemoradiotherapy, repertoires were sampled more than once. The germline V and J ends were trimmed by 0 bases and 2 bases, with 5 bases remaining between them. The CDR3 runs to 13 residues. CDR1 LGHNA and CDR2 YSLEER come from the germline V gene. The entry originates in a study of chemoradiotherapy in HPV16-positive cancers. As for the study in general: Candidate HPV-specific T-cell clones and common TCR motifs came from functional assays in a couple of HPV16-positive patients.

Study-wide findings and caveats: Candidate HPV-specific clones and E7-related TCR motifs grew in tumor during treatment. Better recurrence-free survival went with HPV-responsive T-cell expansion in HPV16-positive patients.

This sequence was found in a human donor with HPV-associated anogenital cancer. The V and J genes are TRBV4-3 and TRBJ2-7; D remains ambiguous. The sequenced sample was tumor tissue, obtained from a patient who underwent chemoradiotherapy. The DNA for the CDR3 is TGCGCCAGCAGCCAAGAGGTCACCTACGAGCAGTACTTC. Translated: CASSQEVTYEQYF.